This TCR beta chain was identified during a study of monozygotic twins with inflammatory bowel disease. Eight separate reactions per sample served to make cDNA. The template switching step added UMIs that contained a 6-nucleotide sample barcode. cDNA for TCRalpha and TCRbeta was amplified by nested PCRs of around 17 then roughly 10 cycles. TCRdb re-called the 5' RACE reads; one entry per CDR3 protein, DNA not given. The sample shows about 440,000 distinct CDR3 sequences, and about 2.2% sits with its ten largest clones. Per germline, CDR1 MNHNY and CDR2 SVGAGI (reference sequence). CDR3 length equals 13 residues. Whole blood supplied total RNA, and T cells were not sorted.

The chain joins TRBV6-6 to TRBJ2-1; absent DNA, TCRdb's TRBD2 call cannot be checked. The source material was blood. This TCR derives from a human donor with ulcerative colitis or Crohn's disease, or a healthy co-twin of an affected twin (not recorded which). CDR3 sequence reads: CASRREGRNEQFF.